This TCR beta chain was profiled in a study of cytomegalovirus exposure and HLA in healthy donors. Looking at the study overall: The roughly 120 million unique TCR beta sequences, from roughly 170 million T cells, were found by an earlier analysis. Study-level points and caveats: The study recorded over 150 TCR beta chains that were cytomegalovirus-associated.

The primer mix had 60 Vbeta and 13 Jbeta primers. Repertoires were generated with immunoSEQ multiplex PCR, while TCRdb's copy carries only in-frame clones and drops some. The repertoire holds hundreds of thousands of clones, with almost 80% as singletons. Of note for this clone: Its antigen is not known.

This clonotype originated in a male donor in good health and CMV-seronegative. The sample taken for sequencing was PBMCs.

The CDR3 region is CARGIRDRVTKQPQHF. For the CDR3, the DNA is TGTGCCAGGGGGATCCGGGACAGGGTTACGAAGCAGCCCCAGCATTTT. The rearrangement uses TRBV21-1 and TRBJ1-5; the table's D call, TRBD1, was not checked against the DNA. TRBV21-1 is an annotated pseudogene. CDR3 size: 16 residues.